Listed below are T cell receptor beta chains from one sample, sequenced in a study of blood T cell repertoires in COVID-19. Clones were read by immunoSEQ multiplex PCR, and TCRdb kept only the in-frame ones, dropping some. This repertoire shows 280,000 or so clones, roughly nine tenths found once; its top ten account for roughly 2.9%. The sequenced material came from PBMCs or T cells enriched from blood (not recorded which). The receptors shown here come from a woman aged 45-60 years who had been exposed to COVID-19. Each CDR3 is given with its conserved first and last residue. The D gene is left open where the match is weak. Part of the rows lack a size; the others show once, few, many or a class for expanded clones.

.	.	TRBV5-1	TRBJ2-1	CASSASNEQFF	TGCGCCAGCAGCGCCAGTAATGAGCAGTTCTTC
.	TRBD2	TRBV19	TRBJ2-1	CASIMASGGEVYEQFF	TGTGCCAGTATTATGGCTAGCGGGGGGGAGGTCTATGAGCAGTTCTTC
once	TRBD2	TRBV9	TRBJ2-5	CASSVMSGGSQETQYF	TGTGCCAGCAGCGTAATGAGCGGGGGGAGTCAAGAGACCCAGTACTTC
few	.	TRBV19	TRBJ1-2	CASSINPGVRVEGYTF	TGTGCCAGTAGTATTAATCCAGGGGTTAGGGTGGAAGGCTACACCTTC
.	TRBD1	TRBV5-4	TRBJ2-7	CASSLGGTGLKEQYF	TGTGCCAGCAGCTTGGGTGGGACAGGCTTAAAAGAGCAGTACTTC
.	TRBD1	TRBV7-2	TRBJ2-6	CASSSRDRGSGANVLTF	TGTGCCAGCAGCTCCCGGGACAGGGGATCTGGGGCCAACGTCCTGACTTTC
.	.	TRBV19	TRBJ1-1	CASSIWAQNTEAFF	TGTGCCAGTAGTATCTGGGCACAAAACACTGAAGCTTTCTTT
.	.	TRBV10-3	TRBJ1-5	CAISESGQVSQPQHF	TGTGCCATCAGTGAGTCGGGGCAGGTGAGCCAGCCCCAGCATTTT
.	.	TRBV7-2	TRBJ2-6	CASSLQRSGANVLTF	TGTGCCAGCAGCTTACAGCGCTCTGGGGCCAACGTCCTGACTTTC
.	.	TRBV5-4	TRBJ2-1	CASSYDWNEQFF	TGTGCCAGCAGTTACGACTGGAATGAGCAGTTCTTC
.	.	TRBV15	TRBJ1-2	CATSSSRDTPYGYTF	TGTGCCACCAGCAGCTCCCGGGACACCCCGTATGGCTACACCTTC
.	TRBD1	TRBV7-9	TRBJ1-4	CASSSQGADEKLFF	TGTGCCAGCAGCTCCCAGGGGGCAGATGAAAAACTGTTTTTT
.	.	TRBV19	TRBJ2-1	CASSRVSSYNEQFF	TGTGCCAGTTCGAGAGTATCCTCCTACAATGAGCAGTTCTTC
.	.	TRBV7-2	TRBJ2-2	CASMPGAGTGELFF	TGTGCCAGCATGCCAGGGGCCGGCACCGGGGAGCTGTTTTTT
.	TRBD1	TRBV5-1	TRBJ1-5	CASSLGTGGNQPQHF	TGCGCCAGCAGCTTAGGGACAGGGGGGAATCAGCCCCAGCATTTT
once	TRBD1	TRBV19	TRBJ1-3	CASRPTPTGSGNTIYF	TGTGCCAGTAGACCTACTCCGACAGGGAGCGGAAACACCATATATTTT
few	.	TRBV19	TRBJ1-5	CASSIDSGSNQPQHF	TGTGCCAGTAGTATAGATTCCGGTAGCAATCAGCCCCAGCATTTT
.	TRBD1	TRBV19	TRBJ1-6	CASRDRGNSPLHF	TGTGCCAGCCGGGACAGGGGAAATTCACCCCTCCACTTT
once	.	TRBV4-1	TRBJ1-5	CASSLGGSGNQPQHF	TGCGCCAGCAGCCTAGGGGGTTCGGGAAATCAGCCCCAGCATTTT
.	.	TRBV7-9	TRBJ2-1	CASSSEGLGAHNEQFF	TGTGCCAGCAGCTCTGAAGGGTTAGGGGCACACAATGAGCAGTTCTTC
.	.	TRBV5-5	TRBJ2-5	CASSLLSFEETQYF	TGTGCCAGCAGCTTGTTATCGTTTGAGGAGACCCAGTACTTC
.	TRBD1	TRBV5-5	TRBJ1-2	CASSLMGQGLDGYTF	TGTGCCAGCAGCTTGATGGGACAGGGATTAGATGGCTACACCTTC
.	.	TRBV28	TRBJ1-1	CASSFRGGAEAFF	TGTGCCAGCAGTTTCCGGGGGGGAGCTGAAGCTTTCTTT
.	.	TRBV14	TRBJ1-1	CASSQVFRGEAFF	TGTGCCAGCAGCCAAGTGTTTAGGGGTGAAGCTTTCTTT
.	.	TRBV28	TRBJ2-1	CASSLLLNEQFF	TGTGCCAGCAGTTTATTACTTAATGAGCAGTTCTTC
.	.	TRBV3-1/TRBV3-2	TRBJ1-2	CASSQGQGAYGYTF	TGTGCCAGCAGCCAAGGCCAGGGCGCCTATGGCTACACCTTC
.	.	TRBV5-8	TRBJ1-2	CASSLRIGYTF	TGTGCCAGCAGCCTGAGGATCGGCTACACCTTC
.	.	TRBV30	TRBJ1-3	CAWSAGGVSGNTIYF	TGTGCCTGGAGTGCCGGCGGAGTATCTGGAAACACCATATATTTT
.	.	TRBV28	TRBJ1-3	CASSLGGRGRGSGNTIYF	TGTGCCAGCAGTTTAGGCGGCAGGGGAAGGGGATCTGGAAACACCATATATTTT